The rows below give T cell receptor beta chains drawn from one sample of a study of early T cells in non-severe SARS-CoV-2 infection. TCRdb re-derived calls from the 5' RACE reads in MiXCR, one entry per CDR3 protein. The sample yields around 33,000 distinct CDR3 sequences, 5.5% to 8% seen once. Material: whole blood. The receptors were gathered from an adult who was a healthcare worker with PCR-confirmed SARS-CoV-2 infection or an uninfected control (not recorded which). Both conserved end residues are part of each CDR3. A D gene is named only where the DNA matches it firmly. Clone size appears in some rows only: once, few, many, or a class for an expanded clone.

TRBJ2-7	TRBV27	TRBD1	.	TGTGCCAGCAGTCCAAGGACAGGGATGGTCGACGAGCAGTACTTC	CASSPRTGMVDEQYF
TRBJ1-2	TRBV5-1	.	many	TGCGCCAGCAGCTTGGACGGCAAAGGCTACACCTTC	CASSLDGKGYTF
TRBJ1-4	TRBV7-9	.	many	TGTGCCAGCAGCTCCCCCCTACCTAGCCGGAGAAATGAAAAACTGTTTTTT	CASSSPLPSRRNEKLFF
TRBJ2-1	TRBV2	.	few	TGTGCCAGCCCCCAGACATCGGACAATGAGCAGTTCTTC	CASPQTSDNEQFF
TRBJ2-2	TRBV29-1	.	many	TGCAGCGTGGATCGCGGGACCGGGGAGCTGTTTTTT	CSVDRGTGELFF
TRBJ1-2	TRBV3-1	.	many	TGTGCCAGCAGCCAAGATGGTCAACAGGACAACTATGGCTACACCTTC	CASSQDGQQDNYGYTF
TRBJ2-7	TRBV29-1	TRBD1	few	TGCAGCGTTCAGATGGGGACAGCCTCCTACGAGCAGTACTTC	CSVQMGTASYEQYF
TRBJ2-7	TRBV5-1	.	few	TGCGCCAGCAGCTCTGGATGGGAGCAGTACTTC	CASSSGWEQYF
TRBJ2-7	TRBV6-5	.	few	TGTGCCAGCAGTTACTCTTACAGGGAAGATTCCTACGAGCAGTACTTC	CASSYSYREDSYEQYF
TRBJ2-7	TRBV20-1	TRBD2	.	TGCAGTGCTAGTGCTAGCGGGAGGGCCTACGAGCAGTACTTC	CSASASGRAYEQYF
TRBJ2-3	TRBV5-1	TRBD2	many	TGCGCCAGCAGCTTTCTAGCGGGGACTAGCACAGATACGCAGTATTTT	CASSFLAGTSTDTQYF
TRBJ2-1	TRBV7-8	.	many	TGTGCCAGCAGCTTGATACTAGCAGATGAGCAGTTCTTC	CASSLILADEQFF
TRBJ2-1	TRBV6-1	.	many	TGTGCCAGCAGGAGGGGTGGAGGGGGCGATGAGCAGTTCTTC	CASRRGGGGDEQFF
TRBJ2-1	TRBV13	TRBD2	.	TGTGCCAGCAGCTTGTGGCTAGCGGGAAATAGTGAGCAGTTCTTC	CASSLWLAGNSEQFF
TRBJ2-3	TRBV4-2	.	few	TGTGCCAGCCGTCCGGAACCCATGGGGGACACAGATACGCAGTATTTT	CASRPEPMGDTDTQYF
TRBJ2-1	TRBV2	.	many	TGTGCCAGCAGCTCCGGGACCCTTCTGGAGCAGTTCTTC	CASSSGTLLEQFF
TRBJ2-1	TRBV20-1	TRBD1	medium-sized	TGCAGTGCTTTCGGGAGGGAGGTTAGACAGGGGGCAGGGAATGAGCAGTTCTTC	CSAFGREVRQGAGNEQFF
TRBJ1-1	TRBV5-7	.	many	TGTGCCAGCAGCTTCCGGGGGCCGACTGAAGCTTTCTTT	CASSFRGPTEAFF
TRBJ2-7	TRBV18	.	many	TGTGCCAGCTCACCCGAATCCAAACAATTCAAGGGTAGCTACGAGCAGTACTTC	CASSPESKQFKGSYEQYF
TRBJ2-6	TRBV5-1	TRBD2	many	TGCGCCAGCAGCTTCGGACTAGCTTATGGGGCCAACGTCCTGACTTTC	CASSFGLAYGANVLTF
TRBJ1-1	TRBV11-1	.	many	TGTGCCAGCAGCCCCCGGGACCTACCGAACACTGAAGCTTTCTTT	CASSPRDLPNTEAFF
TRBJ2-7	TRBV19	.	many	TGTGCCAGTAGTGATCGAGGATACGAGCAGTACTTC	CASSDRGYEQYF